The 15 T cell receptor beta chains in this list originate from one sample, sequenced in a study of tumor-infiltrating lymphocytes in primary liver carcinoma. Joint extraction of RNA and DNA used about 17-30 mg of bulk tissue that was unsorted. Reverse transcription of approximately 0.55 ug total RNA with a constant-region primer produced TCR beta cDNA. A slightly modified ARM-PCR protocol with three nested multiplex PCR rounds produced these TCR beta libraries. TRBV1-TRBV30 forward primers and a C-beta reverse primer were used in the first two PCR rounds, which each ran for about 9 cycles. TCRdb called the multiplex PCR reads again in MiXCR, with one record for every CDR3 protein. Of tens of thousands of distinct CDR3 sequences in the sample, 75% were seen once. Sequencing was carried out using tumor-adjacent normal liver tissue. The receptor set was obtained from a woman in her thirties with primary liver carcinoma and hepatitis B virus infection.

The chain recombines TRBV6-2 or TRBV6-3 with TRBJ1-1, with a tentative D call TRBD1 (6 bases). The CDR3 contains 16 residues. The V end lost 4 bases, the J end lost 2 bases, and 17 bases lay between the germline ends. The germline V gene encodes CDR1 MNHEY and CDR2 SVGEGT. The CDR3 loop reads CASSWRRGGRNTEAFF. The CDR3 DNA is TGTGCCAGCAGTTGGAGGAGAGGGGGTCGTAACACTGAAGCTTTCTTT.

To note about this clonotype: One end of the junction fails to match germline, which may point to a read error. The chain's CDR3 is CSVSYNEQLF. The CDR3 nucleotides are TGCAGCGTTTCCTATAATGAGCAGCTCTTC. V gene TRBV29-1 combines with J gene TRBJ2-1; D gene uncertain. CDR1 and CDR2 from the germline V gene are SQVTM and ANQGSEA. The CDR3 is 10 amino acids.

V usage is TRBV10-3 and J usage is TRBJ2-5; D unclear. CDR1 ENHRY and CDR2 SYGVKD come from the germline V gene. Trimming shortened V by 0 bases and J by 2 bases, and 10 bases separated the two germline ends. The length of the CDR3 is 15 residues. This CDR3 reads CAISESVTRQETQYF. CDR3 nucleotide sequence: TGTGCCATCAGTGAGTCGGTAACCAGACAAGAGACCCAGTACTTC.

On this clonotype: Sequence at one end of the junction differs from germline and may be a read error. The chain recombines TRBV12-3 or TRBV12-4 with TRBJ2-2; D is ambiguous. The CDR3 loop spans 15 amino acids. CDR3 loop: CVSSLVGRVTGELFF. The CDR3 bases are TGTGTCAGCAGCCTTGTAGGACGGGTCACCGGGGAGCTGTTTTTT.

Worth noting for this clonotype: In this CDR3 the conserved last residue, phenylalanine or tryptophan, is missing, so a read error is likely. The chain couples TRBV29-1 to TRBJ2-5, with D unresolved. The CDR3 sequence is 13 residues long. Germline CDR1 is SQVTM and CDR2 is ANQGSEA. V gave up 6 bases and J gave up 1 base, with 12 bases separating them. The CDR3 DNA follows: TGCAGCGTCCCATATGGGCTCCAAGAGACCCAGTACCTC. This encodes CSVPYGLQETQYL.

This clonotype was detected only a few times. The CDR3 DNA is TGTGCCAGCAGTTACTCCCCGGCCGGGGAAATGTTTTTT. Residues: CASSYSPAGEMFF. The rearrangement uses TRBV6-5 and TRBJ2-2; the D gene is possibly TRBD2 (5 bases). Germline CDR1 MNHEY, CDR2 SVGAGI. The CDR3 covers 13 residues. Trimming took 0 bases from V and 15 from J, leaving 14 bases between them.

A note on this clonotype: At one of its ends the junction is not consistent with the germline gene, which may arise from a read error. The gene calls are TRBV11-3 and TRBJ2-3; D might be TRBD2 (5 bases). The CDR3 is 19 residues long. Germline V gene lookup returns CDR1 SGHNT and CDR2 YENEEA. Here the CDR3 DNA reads TGTGCCAGCAGCTTAGGTGTTGGAGCGAGAGCAGGAGGCACATATACGCAGTATTTT. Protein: CASSLGVGARAGGTYTQYF.

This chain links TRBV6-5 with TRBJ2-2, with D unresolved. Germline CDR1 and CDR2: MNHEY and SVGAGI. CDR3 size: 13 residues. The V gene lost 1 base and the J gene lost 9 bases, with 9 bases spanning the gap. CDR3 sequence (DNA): TGTGCCAGCAGTTACTGGCCCACTTGGGAGCTGTTTTTT. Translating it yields CASSYWPTWELFF.

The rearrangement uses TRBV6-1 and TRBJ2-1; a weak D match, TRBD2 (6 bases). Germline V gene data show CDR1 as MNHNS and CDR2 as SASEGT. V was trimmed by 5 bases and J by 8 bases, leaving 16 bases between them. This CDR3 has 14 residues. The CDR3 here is CASSRDCPRDEQFF. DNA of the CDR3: TGTGCCAGCAGTAGGGACTGCCCTAGGGATGAGCAGTTCTTC.

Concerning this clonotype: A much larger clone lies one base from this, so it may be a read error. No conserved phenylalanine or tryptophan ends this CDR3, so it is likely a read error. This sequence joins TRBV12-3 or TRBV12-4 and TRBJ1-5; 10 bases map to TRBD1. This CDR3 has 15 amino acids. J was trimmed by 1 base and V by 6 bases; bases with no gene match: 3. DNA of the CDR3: TGTGCCAGCAGCTGGACAGGGGGAAGCAATCAGCCCCAGCATCTT. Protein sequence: CASSWTGGSNQPQHL.

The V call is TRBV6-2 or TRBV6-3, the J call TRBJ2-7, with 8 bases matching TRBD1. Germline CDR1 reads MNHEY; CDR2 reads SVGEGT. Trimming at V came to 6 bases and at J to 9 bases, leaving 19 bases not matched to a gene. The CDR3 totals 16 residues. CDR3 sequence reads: CASRCLAGGGQGGQYF. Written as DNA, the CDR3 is TGTGCCAGCAGATGTCTGGCCGGGGGAGGACAGGGAGGGCAGTACTTC.

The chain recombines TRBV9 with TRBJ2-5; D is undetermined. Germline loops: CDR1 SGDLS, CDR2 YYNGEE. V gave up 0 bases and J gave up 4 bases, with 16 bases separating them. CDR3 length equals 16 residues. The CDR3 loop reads CASSVEVETRRETQYF. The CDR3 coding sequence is TGTGCCAGCAGCGTAGAGGTAGAAACCCGCCGAGAGACCCAGTACTTC.

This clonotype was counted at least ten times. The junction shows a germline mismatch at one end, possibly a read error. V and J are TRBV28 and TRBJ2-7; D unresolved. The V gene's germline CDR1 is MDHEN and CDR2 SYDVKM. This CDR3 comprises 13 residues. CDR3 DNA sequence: TGTGCCAGCAGTTTGGCAGCCCGCCGGGTCTTAGACTTC. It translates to CASSLAARRVLDF.

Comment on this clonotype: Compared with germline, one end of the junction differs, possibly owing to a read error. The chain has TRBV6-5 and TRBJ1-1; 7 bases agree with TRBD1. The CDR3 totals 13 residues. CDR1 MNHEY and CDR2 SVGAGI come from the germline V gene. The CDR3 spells CASNQQGLSEAFF. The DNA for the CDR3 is TGCGCCAGCAATCAACAGGGGTTAAGTGAAGCTTTCTTT.

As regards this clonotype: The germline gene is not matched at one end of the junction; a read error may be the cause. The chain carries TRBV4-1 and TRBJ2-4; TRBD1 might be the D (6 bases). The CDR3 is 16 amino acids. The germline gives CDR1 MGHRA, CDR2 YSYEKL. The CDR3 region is CASSLEMNRDMSKWYF. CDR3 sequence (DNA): TGCGCCAGCAGCCTAGAGATGAATAGGGACATGAGCAAGTGGTATTTC.